Each of the 26 T cell receptor beta chains below was sequenced from the same sample in a study of blood T cell repertoires in COVID-19. Method: immunoSEQ multiplex PCR; TCRdb's copy keeps in-frame clones and lacks some. The sample contains more than 140,000 clones, 80% to 90% of which appear only once. Material for sequencing was peripheral blood. The receptors were sampled from a woman aged 45-65 years in a cohort sampled during active or convalescent COVID-19.

This chain connects TRBV2 to TRBJ1-2, with D tentatively TRBD1 (6 bases). Germline V lookup: CDR1 SNHLY, CDR2 FYNNEI. The ends were cut back, 5 bases at V and 8 bases at J, with 15 bases in the middle. CDR3 length: 13 residues. CDR3 amino acids: CASSTQGWNGYTF. The CDR3 DNA follows: TGTGCCAGCAGTACACAGGGATGGAACGGCTACACCTTC.

The gene calls are TRBV18 and TRBJ2-2, with 8 positions matching TRBD1. The germline V gene has CDR1 KGHSH and CDR2 LQKENI. V lost 1 base and J lost 4; bases outside the gene matches: 5. The CDR3 runs 16 residues. The CDR3 sequence: CASSPLGQGATGELFF. The CDR3, as DNA: TGTGCCAGCTCACCACTCGGCCAGGGGGCCACCGGGGAGCTGTTTTTT.

The rearrangement uses TRBV7-2 and TRBJ2-5; TRBD2 is a possible D gene (5 bases). This CDR3 region has 15 residues. Trimming shortened V by 4 bases and J by 3 bases, and 15 bases separated the two germline ends. Germline loops: CDR1 SGHTA, CDR2 FQGNSA. The CDR3, as DNA: TGTGCCAGCAGCTCATATCTAGCATATAAAGAGACCCAGTACTTC. It yields the protein CASSSYLAYKETQYF.

The rearrangement uses TRBV4-1 and TRBJ1-4; maybe TRBD1 (5 bases). The CDR3 sequence is 15 residues long. V was clipped by 0 bases and J by 8 bases, with 13 bases between them. CDR1 is MGHRA, CDR2 YSYEKL, per germline. This CDR3 reads CASSQDRAGREKLFF. CDR3 bases: TGCGCCAGCAGCCAAGATAGGGCAGGGCGAGAAAAACTGTTTTTT.

The chain couples TRBV19 to TRBJ1-1, with D unclear. Germline CDR1 is LNHDA and CDR2 is SQIVND (reference sequence). The CDR3 contains 11 residues. V lost 3 bases to trimming and J lost 7 bases, with 6 bases between them. The CDR3 DNA is TGTGCCAGTAGTATCGGGGTTGAAGCTTTCTTT. Protein sequence: CASSIGVEAFF.

V and J are TRBV20-1 and TRBJ2-3; 16 positions agree with TRBD2. V shed 3 bases and J 7 bases; nucleotides not matched to a gene: 4. CDR1 is DFQATT, CDR2 SNEGSKA, per germline (reference sequence). The CDR3 sequence is 15 residues long. The CDR3 is CSASGTSGGAHTQYF. The DNA for the CDR3 is TGCAGTGCTAGTGGGACTAGCGGGGGGGCCCATACGCAGTATTTT.

The chain employs TRBV11-2 and TRBJ2-5; possibly TRBD2 for D (7 bases). Germline lookup yields CDR1 SGHAT and CDR2 FQNNGV. V was shortened by 3 bases and J by 1 base, with 12 bases between the two germline ends. CDR3 length: 15 residues. The CDR3 spells CASSFPGGLQETQYF. Written as DNA, the CDR3 is TGTGCCAGCAGCTTTCCGGGGGGCCTCCAAGAGACCCAGTACTTC.

This chain joins TRBV12-3 or TRBV12-4 and TRBJ1-1; D gene unclear. The CDR3 is 13 residues long. V lost 3 bases to trimming and J lost 6 bases, with 11 bases between them. The CDR3 region is CASSFSLNAEAFF. In DNA, the CDR3 is TGTGCCAGCAGTTTCTCTCTAAACGCTGAAGCTTTCTTT.

The chain recombines TRBV12-5 with TRBJ2-6; perhaps TRBD2 as D (5 bases). CDR1 is LGHNT and CDR2 is FRNRAP in the germline V gene. This CDR3 region has 16 residues. Trimming removed 3 bases at V and 0 bases at J, with 9 bases between. The CDR3 here is CASGFRGSSGANVLTF. CDR3 nucleotide sequence: TGTGCTAGTGGTTTTCGAGGGAGCTCTGGGGCCAACGTCCTGACTTTC. Drawing the rest from reference TRBV12-5 and TRBJ2-6, the complete variable domain is DARVTQTPRHKVTEMGQEVTMRCQPILGHNTVFWYRQTMMQGLELLAYFRNRAPLDDSGMPKDRFSAEMPDATLATLKIQPSEPRDSAVYFCASGFRGSSGANVLTFGAGSRLTVL.

This rearrangement joins TRBV7-2 to TRBJ1-2, with D unresolved. Trimming took 5 bases from V and 7 from J, leaving 20 bases between them. The CDR3 has 15 amino acids. The germline V gene encodes CDR1 SGHTA and CDR2 FQGNSA. The CDR3 is CASSIQTATEGGYTF. In DNA, the CDR3 is TGTGCCAGCAGCATCCAGACGGCCACCGAGGGTGGCTACACCTTC.

The CDR3 DNA is TGTGCCAGCAGTGCCCGTGCGGTGGGGACAGGGGTTAAAAGGGACTATGGCTACACCTTC. Translating it yields CASSARAVGTGVKRDYGYTF. This chain connects TRBV27 to TRBJ1-2; 10 nucleotides agree with TRBD1. V shed 5 bases and J 3 bases; nucleotides not matched to a gene: 21. Germline-derived CDR1 and CDR2 are MNHEY and SMNVEV (reference sequence). The CDR3 runs to 20 residues.

Note on this clone: Other nucleotide sequences from this sample produce the same CDR3. The chain is built from TRBV4-1 and TRBJ1-3, with no clear D. Germline loops: CDR1 MGHRA, CDR2 YSYEKL. The CDR3 is 15 residues long. V lost 0 bases to trimming and J lost 2 bases, with 8 bases between them. The CDR3 DNA follows: TGCGCCAGCAGCCAAGATAGCGGGACTGGAAACACCATATATTTT. As protein: CASSQDSGTGNTIYF.

The chain uses TRBV5-1 and TRBJ2-7; tentatively, D is TRBD1 (5 bases). The CDR3 runs 14 residues. CDR1 and CDR2 (germline): SGHRS, YFSETQ. The V gene lost 4 bases and the J gene lost 2 bases, with 13 bases spanning the gap. In DNA, the CDR3 is TGCGCCAGCAGCCTTCCGACAGAAACCTACGAGCAGTACTTC. It specifies CASSLPTETYEQYF. Full variable domain (remainder filled in from reference TRBV5-1 and TRBJ2-7): KAGVTQTPRYLIKTRGQQVTLSCSPISGHRSVSWYQQTPGQGLQFLFEYFSETQRNKGNFPGRFSGRQFSNSRSEMNVSTLELGDSALYLCASSLPTETYEQYFGPGTRLTVT.

The chain carries TRBV6-5 and TRBJ1-5; no clear D. Germline assignment: CDR1 MNHEY and CDR2 SVGAGI. CDR3 length: 12 residues. The V end was cut by 6 bases, the J end by 4 bases, with 7 bases between. The CDR3 sequence is CASSNNNQPQHF. Written as DNA, the CDR3 is TGTGCCAGCAGCAACAATAATCAGCCCCAGCATTTT.

This clone showed up just once. This chain uses TRBV5-4 with TRBJ2-2; tentative D call: TRBD1 (6 bases). The CDR3 runs to 14 residues. The germline V gene encodes CDR1 SGHNT and CDR2 YYREEE (reference sequence). The germline V and J ends were trimmed by 0 bases and 4 bases, with 7 bases remaining between them. CDR3 residues: CASSLGGPTGELFF. The CDR3 region has the DNA TGTGCCAGCAGCTTGGGGGGGCCCACCGGGGAGCTGTTTTTT.

V gene TRBV7-9 combines with J gene TRBJ1-5; 7 nucleotides agree with TRBD1. The CDR3 sequence is 14 residues long. Germline-derived CDR1 and CDR2 are SEHNR and FQNEAQ (reference sequence). Unmatched junction bases numbered 5, after V lost 6 bases and J lost 3 bases. CDR3 protein: CASSPQGVNQPQHF. In DNA, the CDR3 is TGTGCCAGCAGTCCTCAGGGGGTCAATCAGCCCCAGCATTTT. The variable domain in full, with the rest retrieved from reference TRBV7-9 and TRBJ1-5, is DTGVSQNPRHKITKRGQNVTFRCDPISEHNRLYWYRQTLGQGPEFLTYFQNEAQLEKSRLLSDRFSAERPKGSFSTLEIQRTEQGDSAMYLCASSPQGVNQPQHFGDGTRLSIL.

The chain has TRBV5-3 and TRBJ1-2; D unclear. TRBV5-3 is an ORF; its function is uncertain. The CDR3 covers 15 residues. V was trimmed by 4 bases and J by 2 bases, leaving 15 bases between them. Here the CDR3 reads CARSQFPGRNYGYTF. DNA for the CDR3: TGTGCCAGAAGCCAATTCCCTGGGAGGAACTATGGCTACACCTTC.

This chain joins TRBV6-5 and TRBJ2-7; 9 nucleotides agree with TRBD1. Germline CDR1 MNHEY, CDR2 SVGAGI. This CDR3 contains 15 residues. Unmatched junction bases numbered 1, after V lost 0 bases and J lost 1 base. CDR3 protein: CASSYSDRGSYEQYF. CDR3 DNA sequence: TGTGCCAGCAGTTACTCGGACAGGGGTTCCTACGAGCAGTACTTC.

The chain is built from TRBV4-1 and TRBJ1-1, with TRBD1 matching 7 bases. With 1 base clipped from V and 7 bases from J, the junction kept 9 bases outside the gene matches. The length of the CDR3 is 15 residues. Germline V lookup: CDR1 MGHRA, CDR2 YSYEKL. In nucleotides, the CDR3 is TGCGCCAGCAGCCAAGGAACAGGGGCGTATAGTGAAGCTTTCTTT. Amino acids: CASSQGTGAYSEAFF.

This chain connects TRBV27 to TRBJ2-7; tentative D call: TRBD1 (5 bases). V was clipped by 8 bases and J by 2 bases, with 7 bases between them. There are 11 residues in the CDR3. Germline-derived CDR1 and CDR2 are MNHEY and SMNVEV (reference sequence). The CDR3 loop is CASQGAYEQYF. CDR3 DNA: TGTGCCAGCCAAGGGGCCTACGAGCAGTACTTC.

This chain joins TRBV7-2 and TRBJ2-3; no definite D call. V was pared by 0 bases and J by 5 bases, with 6 bases between. Germline V gives CDR1 SGHTA, CDR2 FQGNSA. CDR3 length: 13 amino acids. CDR3 DNA: TGTGCCAGCAGCTTAGCGCGGAGAGATACGCAGTATTTT. Amino acid sequence: CASSLARRDTQYF.

The rearrangement joins TRBV7-2 to TRBJ2-5; TRBD2 matches 7 bases. The V and J ends lost 4 bases and 5 bases, in that order; junction bases with no gene match: 7. CDR1 is SGHTA and CDR2 is FQGNSA in the germline V gene. CDR3 length equals 14 residues. CDR3 in DNA: TGTGCCAGCAGCTCCAGCGGGGCCCGGGAGACCCAGTACTTC. Protein: CASSSSGARETQYF.

The chain recombines TRBV2 with TRBJ1-4; tentative D call: TRBD1 (5 bases). The CDR3 length is 15 residues. The V gene's germline CDR1 is SNHLY and CDR2 FYNNEI. Trimming left V 6 bases short and J 6 bases short, with 17 bases between. The CDR3 sequence is CASRRLGGDDEKLFF. DNA of the CDR3: TGTGCCAGCAGACGCCTCGGGGGAGACGATGAAAAACTGTTTTTT.

J is TRBJ2-7 and V is TRBV5-5; a possible D gene is TRBD1 (5 bases). The germline CDR1 and CDR2 sequences are SGHKS and YYEKEE (reference sequence). Trimming left V 1 base short and J 2 bases short, with 13 bases between. The CDR3 length is 15 residues. CDR3 coding DNA: TGTGCCAGCAGCTTGTATGACAGCTTCACCTACGAGCAGTACTTC. Translating it yields CASSLYDSFTYEQYF.

V gene TRBV6-1 combines with J gene TRBJ2-5, with 9 bases aligning to TRBD2. Germline trimming cut 1 base from V and 3 bases from J; bases unmatched to any gene: 6. Germline values: CDR1 MNHNS, CDR2 SASEGT. The CDR3 length is 16 residues. The CDR3 sequence: CASSEVSGGMKETQYF. The CDR3 DNA is TGTGCCAGCAGTGAAGTAAGCGGGGGGATGAAAGAGACCCAGTACTTC.

V and J are TRBV19 and TRBJ1-1; the D is unclear. With 1 base removed from V and 1 base from J, the gap between germline ends came to 4 bases. Per the germline V gene, CDR1 is LNHDA and CDR2 is SQIVND (reference sequence). The CDR3 extends over 13 amino acids. The CDR3 here is CASSIGQNTEAFF. The CDR3 DNA reads TGTGCCAGTAGTATAGGGCAGAACACTGAAGCTTTCTTT. The whole variable domain, remainder taken from reference TRBV19 and TRBJ1-1, is DGGITQSPKYLFRKEGQNVTLSCEQNLNHDAMYWYRQDPGQGLRLIYYSQIVNDFQKGDIAEGYSVSREKKESFPLTVTSAQKNPTAFYLCASSIGQNTEAFFGQGTRLTVV.